This T cell receptor beta chain was recovered during a study of CD8+ T cells in alopecia areata. This clone appeared a few times. Its specificity is unknown. Genes here carry mouse names. From the germline J gene comes the end of the CDR3, since the read stops 4 residues before it. Study-level findings and limits: In patients, TCRs were shared less clearly than in mice, and HLA may possibly be involved.

CDR3 length: 14 amino acids. CDR1 MNHDT and CDR2 YYDKIL come from the germline V gene. Cells from pooled cutaneous lymph nodes were sorted by CD4, CD8alpha, NKG2D, NKG2ACE and other markers. RNA extraction and reverse transcription yielded cDNA as sequencing template. Clones were sequenced by immunoSEQ multiplex PCR, and TCRdb holds only the in-frame ones, with some missing. The profile covers more than 250,000 clones, none occurring a single time. V and J are TRBV17 and TRBJ2-7, with 8 bases that match TRBD2. Sequencing input: CD4+ T cells sorted from a lymph node. The clonotype was recovered from a C3H/HeJ mouse with alopecia areata. MHC haplotype of the mouse line: H2-k. CDR3 DNA, as far as it was read: TGTGCTAGCAGTAGAGGCTGGGGGGATTAT. Its translation is CASSRGWGDY. The CDR3, in full, reads CASSRGWGDYEQYF.